A selection of T cell receptor beta chains follows, all from one sample in a study of blood T cell repertoires in COVID-19. The assay was immunoSEQ multiplex PCR, and TCRdb's table has in-frame clones only and misses some. The data hold fewer than 350,000 clones, with roughly 87% observed a single time. What was sequenced was PBMCs or T cells enriched from blood (not recorded which). These receptors all come from a woman in her forties who had recovered from COVID-19. CDR3s include the opening cysteine and the closing phenylalanine or tryptophan. The D gene is left open where the match is weak. Some rows have no size entry. The others give once, few or many, or a class for an expanded clone.

v_call	j_call	d_call	cdr3_length	clone_size	cdr3_aa	cdr3_nt
TRBV7-2	TRBJ2-1	TRBD2	17	-	CASRPISTSGSWNEQFF	TGTGCCAGCAGACCCATTTCGACTAGCGGGAGTTGGAATGAGCAGTTCTTC
TRBV15	TRBJ1-2	TRBD1	17	-	CATSRDLSRQGGSGYTF	TGTGCCACCAGCAGAGATTTGTCGCGCCAGGGGGGTAGTGGCTACACCTTC
TRBV7-9	TRBJ2-7	-	14	-	CASSLGAGDGEQYF	TGTGCCAGCAGCTTGGGCGCGGGTGATGGTGAGCAGTACTTC
TRBV4-1	TRBJ2-2	-	14	-	CASSHWASTGELFF	TGCGCCAGCAGCCATTGGGCCAGCACCGGGGAGCTGTTTTTT
TRBV2	TRBJ2-2	-	12	few	CASRQGPGELFF	TGTGCCAGCAGACAGGGTCCCGGGGAGCTGTTTTTT
TRBV9	TRBJ2-5	-	14	-	CASSVEDRQGTQYF	TGTGCCAGCAGCGTCGAAGACAGACAAGGGACCCAGTACTTC
TRBV24-1	TRBJ1-2	TRBD1	14	once	CATSAPDRELGYTF	TGTGCCACCAGTGCCCCGGACAGGGAGCTTGGCTACACCTTC
TRBV7-2	TRBJ1-2	-	15	-	CASSSPRADNYGYTF	TGTGCCAGCAGCTCCCCCAGGGCAGATAACTATGGCTACACCTTC
TRBV7-2	TRBJ1-2	-	16	-	CASTLTPGPAFYGYTF	TGTGCCAGCACCCTCACGCCAGGTCCGGCTTTCTATGGCTACACCTTC
TRBV3-1/TRBV3-2	TRBJ2-5	TRBD2	17	-	CASSPSRPSGSRETQYF	TGTGCCAGCAGCCCGTCCCGACCTAGCGGGAGTCGGGAGACCCAGTACTTC
TRBV7-2	TRBJ1-5	-	13	-	CASSFSGSQPQHF	TGTGCCAGCAGCTTCTCGGGATCTCAGCCCCAGCATTTT
TRBV28	TRBJ2-7	-	14	-	CASSFSEPSNEQYF	TGTGCCAGCAGTTTTTCGGAGCCCTCGAACGAGCAGTACTTC
TRBV5-1	TRBJ2-2	TRBD2	21	-	CASSLETGRLAGGLNTGELFF	TGCGCCAGCAGCTTGGAAACGGGACGACTAGCGGGAGGGTTGAACACCGGGGAGCTGTTTTTT
TRBV11-3	TRBJ2-1	TRBD1	15	-	CASSLGTGTHNEQFF	TGTGCCAGCAGCTTAGGGACAGGCACACACAATGAGCAGTTCTTC
TRBV5-4	TRBJ2-1	TRBD2	17	-	CASSRSFSGRKDNEQFF	TGTGCCAGCAGCAGAAGTTTCAGCGGGAGGAAGGACAATGAGCAGTTCTTC
TRBV28	TRBJ2-5	-	17	-	CASSSLPPTEPQETQYF	TGTGCCAGCAGTTCCCTCCCGCCGACAGAGCCTCAAGAGACCCAGTACTTC
TRBV7-3	TRBJ2-6	-	16	few	CASSLNRGSGANVLTF	TGTGCCAGCAGCTTAAATAGGGGCTCTGGGGCCAACGTCCTGACTTTC
TRBV28	TRBJ2-5	-	14	-	CASKVGGLQETQYF	TGTGCCAGCAAGGTGGGAGGTCTCCAAGAGACCCAGTACTTC
TRBV7-3	TRBJ2-1	-	15	-	CASSLNPTSFYEQFF	TGTGCCAGCAGCTTAAACCCCACTAGCTTTTATGAGCAGTTCTTC
TRBV6-2/TRBV6-3	TRBJ2-5	-	12	-	CASSFPGGTQYF	TGTGCCAGCAGTTTCCCCGGAGGGACCCAGTACTTC
TRBV6-1	TRBJ2-2	TRBD2	15	-	CAGGGWRQDTGELFF	TGTGCCGGGGGGGGATGGCGGCAGGACACCGGGGAGCTGTTTTTT
TRBV10-3	TRBJ2-3	TRBD2	15	-	CAITRTSGKADTQYF	TGTGCCATCACCCGGACTAGCGGGAAGGCAGATACGCAGTATTTT
TRBV6-5	TRBJ1-6	-	12	-	CASSYSNGPLHF	TGTGCCAGCAGTTACTCGAACGGGCCCCTCCACTTT
TRBV11-3	TRBJ2-1	-	15	-	CASSLGQGTYNEQFF	TGTGCCAGCAGCTTAGGGCAGGGCACCTACAATGAGCAGTTCTTC
TRBV6-5	TRBJ2-7	-	12	-	CASRRTRDEQYF	TGTGCCTCTAGACGGACCAGGGACGAGCAGTACTTC
TRBV2	TRBJ2-7	-	15	-	CASSGVSALSYEQYF	TGTGCCAGCAGTGGGGTTAGCGCGCTCTCCTACGAGCAGTACTTC
TRBV4-3	TRBJ1-3	-	13	-	CASSQETGNTIYF	TGCGCCAGCAGCCAAGAGACAGGAAACACCATATATTTT
TRBV28	TRBJ2-7	TRBD2	15	-	CASSRFSGTPYEQYF	TGTGCCAGCAGTCGCTTTAGCGGGACCCCCTACGAGCAGTACTTC
TRBV11-2	TRBJ2-2	-	15	-	CASRPGTGGTGELFF	TGTGCCAGCAGGCCCGGGACTGGGGGCACCGGGGAGCTGTTTTTT
TRBV28	TRBJ1-2	TRBD1	15	few	CASSPLDRATYGYTF	TGTGCCAGCAGTCCCCTGGACAGGGCGACCTATGGCTACACCTTC
TRBV9	TRBJ2-3	TRBD2	16	-	CASSPLAGGSPDTQYF	TGTGCCAGCAGCCCCTTAGCGGGAGGAAGCCCAGATACGCAGTATTTT
TRBV7-9	TRBJ2-1	-	16	-	CASSLELTGSQDEQFF	TGTGCCAGCAGCTTAGAACTTACAGGGTCACAGGATGAGCAGTTCTTC
TRBV30	TRBJ2-7	-	14	-	CAWSVAGFYYEQYF	TGTGCCTGGAGTGTAGCCGGGTTTTACTACGAGCAGTACTTC
TRBV18	TRBJ2-2	TRBD2	17	-	CASSPMASGRGTGELFF	TGTGCCAGCTCACCCATGGCTAGCGGGAGAGGCACCGGGGAGCTGTTTTTT
TRBV7-9	TRBJ2-7	-	10	few	CASSGDEQYF	TGTGCCAGCTCCGGGGACGAGCAGTACTTC
TRBV10-3	TRBJ2-7	TRBD2	13	-	CAMSSEREYEQYF	TGTGCCATGTCCTCGGAGCGGGAGTACGAGCAGTACTTC
TRBV10-3	TRBJ2-7	-	16	-	CAISEGETRGRYEQYF	TGTGCCATCAGTGAGGGGGAGACTAGGGGCCGTTACGAGCAGTACTTC
TRBV7-9	TRBJ2-1	TRBD2	15	-	CASSLTPSGSNEQFF	TGTGCCAGCAGCTTAACCCCTAGCGGGAGTAATGAGCAGTTCTTC
TRBV7-8	TRBJ2-5	TRBD2	18	-	CASSSGGGTSGRQETQYF	TGTGCCAGCAGCTCGGGAGGAGGGACTAGCGGGAGACAGGAGACCCAGTACTTC
TRBV11-2	TRBJ2-5	-	15	-	CASSSRVQIQETQYF	TGTGCCAGCAGCTCCCGGGTGCAAATCCAAGAGACCCAGTACTTC
TRBV28	TRBJ1-6	TRBD1	14	-	CASKTGQGARLLHF	TGTGCCAGCAAAACCGGACAGGGGGCGCGGCTTCTCCACTTT
TRBV7-6	TRBJ2-7	-	13	few	CASSLDSQGEQYF	TGTGCCAGCAGCTTGGACAGTCAGGGGGAGCAGTACTTC
TRBV23-1	TRBJ2-7	-	15	-	CASSRFFDSSYEQYF	TGCGCCAGCAGTCGATTTTTTGACAGTTCCTACGAGCAGTACTTC
TRBV4-1	TRBJ2-7	TRBD2	17	few	CASSISPSGEGSYEQYF	TGCGCCAGCAGCATCTCTCCGAGCGGGGAAGGCTCCTACGAGCAGTACTTC